The clone carrying this T cell receptor beta chain was seen many times. Its antigen remains unidentified. This sample is part of a study of Graves' ophthalmopathy and Graves' hyperthyroidism. Study-level information: Peripheral blood was gathered at the point of initial diagnosis, before any treatment started. Study results and caveats: Both an approximately 69% sensitivity and an approximately 76% specificity characterized the model's predictions of ophthalmopathy progression. Most thyroid clonotypes with frequency above 0.001 were detected in blood too.

TCR beta CDR3 regions were amplified from RNA transcripts. Second-round multiplex PCR came after first-round RT-PCR with HTBI primers. Each CDR3 protein gets one entry after TCRdb re-called the multiplex PCR reads with MiXCR. Here the sample spans roughly 380,000 distinct CDR3 sequences, 15% being singletons. This CDR3 is 15 amino acids long. Germline lookup yields CDR1 SGHDN and CDR2 FVKESK. V lost 1 base to trimming and J lost 2 bases; unmatched junction nucleotides: 5. The sequence was collected from a woman between 18 and 29 years old with stable Graves' hyperthyroidism. Material for sequencing was peripheral blood. The chain carries TRBV14 and TRBJ2-7, with 7 positions matching TRBD1. The CDR3 sequence: CASSQVGQGAYEQYF. In nucleotides, the CDR3 is TGTGCCAGCAGCCAAGTTGGGCAGGGGGCCTACGAGCAGTACTTC. The full variable domain, rest sourced from reference TRBV14 and TRBJ2-7, is EAGVTQFPSHSVIEKGQTVTLRCDPISGHDNLYWYRRVMGKEIKFLLHFVKESKQDESGMPNNRFLAERTGGTYSTLKVQPAELEDSGVYFCASSQVGQGAYEQYFGPGTRLTVT.